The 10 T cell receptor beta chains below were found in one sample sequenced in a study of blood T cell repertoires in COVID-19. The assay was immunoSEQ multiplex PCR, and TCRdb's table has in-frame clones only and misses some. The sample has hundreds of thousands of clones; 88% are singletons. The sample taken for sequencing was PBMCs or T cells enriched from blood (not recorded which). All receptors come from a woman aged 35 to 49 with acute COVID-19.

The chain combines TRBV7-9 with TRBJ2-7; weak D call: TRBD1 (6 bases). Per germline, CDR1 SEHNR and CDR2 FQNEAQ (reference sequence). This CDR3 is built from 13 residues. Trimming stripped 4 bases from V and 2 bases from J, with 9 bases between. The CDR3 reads CASSSGDPYEQYF. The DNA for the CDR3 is TGTGCCAGCAGCTCAGGGGATCCCTACGAGCAGTACTTC.

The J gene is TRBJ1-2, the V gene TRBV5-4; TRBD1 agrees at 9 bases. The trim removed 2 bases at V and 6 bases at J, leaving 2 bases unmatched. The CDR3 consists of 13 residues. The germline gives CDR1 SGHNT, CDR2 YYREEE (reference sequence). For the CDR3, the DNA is TGTGCCAGCAGCTTACAGGGGGCGGATGGCTACACCTTC. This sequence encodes CASSLQGADGYTF.

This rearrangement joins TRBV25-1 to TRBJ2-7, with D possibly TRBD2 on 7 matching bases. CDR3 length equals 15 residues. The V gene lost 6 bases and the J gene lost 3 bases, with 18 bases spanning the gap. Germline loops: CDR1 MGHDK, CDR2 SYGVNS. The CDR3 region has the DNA TGTGCCAGCAGCCCCAGGGGAGGGAGTCGCTACGAGCAGTACTTC. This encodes CASSPRGGSRYEQYF.

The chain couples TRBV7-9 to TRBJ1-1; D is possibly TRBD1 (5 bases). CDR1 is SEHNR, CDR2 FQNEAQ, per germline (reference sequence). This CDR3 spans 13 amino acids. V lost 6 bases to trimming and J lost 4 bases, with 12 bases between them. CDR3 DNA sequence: TGTGCCAGCAGTAAAGGAGGGGTCACTGAAGCTTTCTTT. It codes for CASSKGGVTEAFF.

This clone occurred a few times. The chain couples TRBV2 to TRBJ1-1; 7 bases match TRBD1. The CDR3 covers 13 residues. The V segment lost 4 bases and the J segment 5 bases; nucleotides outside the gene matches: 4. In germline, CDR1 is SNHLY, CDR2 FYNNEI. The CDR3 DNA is TGTGCCAGCAGTGCGACAGGGATGACTGAAGCTTTCTTT. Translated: CASSATGMTEAFF.

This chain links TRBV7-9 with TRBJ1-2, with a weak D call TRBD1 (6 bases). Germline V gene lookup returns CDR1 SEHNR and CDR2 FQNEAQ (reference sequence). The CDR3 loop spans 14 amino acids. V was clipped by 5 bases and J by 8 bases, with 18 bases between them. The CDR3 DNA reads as TGTGCCAGCAGCCCCCCCGACAGGACGGGGGGCTACACCTTC. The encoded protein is CASSPPDRTGGYTF.

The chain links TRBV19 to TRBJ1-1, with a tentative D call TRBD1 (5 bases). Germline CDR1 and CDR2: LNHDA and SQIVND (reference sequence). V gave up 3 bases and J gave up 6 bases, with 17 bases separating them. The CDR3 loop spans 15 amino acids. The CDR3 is CASSIVSAGKPEAFF. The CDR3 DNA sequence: TGTGCCAGTAGTATTGTCTCGGCAGGGAAGCCTGAAGCTTTCTTT.

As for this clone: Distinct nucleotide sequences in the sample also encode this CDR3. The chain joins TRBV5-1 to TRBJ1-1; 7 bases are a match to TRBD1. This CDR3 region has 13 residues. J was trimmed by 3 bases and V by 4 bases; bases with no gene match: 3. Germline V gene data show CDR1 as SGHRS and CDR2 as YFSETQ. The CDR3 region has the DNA TGCGCCAGCAGCCCCACAGGGGACACTGAAGCTTTCTTT. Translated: CASSPTGDTEAFF.

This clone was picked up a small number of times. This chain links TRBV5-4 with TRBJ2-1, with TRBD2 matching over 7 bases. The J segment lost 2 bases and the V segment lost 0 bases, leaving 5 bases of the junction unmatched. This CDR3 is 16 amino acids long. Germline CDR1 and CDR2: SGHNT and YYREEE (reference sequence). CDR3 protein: CASSLEGTTPYNEQFF. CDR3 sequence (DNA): TGTGCCAGCAGCTTGGAGGGGACTACACCCTACAATGAGCAGTTCTTC.

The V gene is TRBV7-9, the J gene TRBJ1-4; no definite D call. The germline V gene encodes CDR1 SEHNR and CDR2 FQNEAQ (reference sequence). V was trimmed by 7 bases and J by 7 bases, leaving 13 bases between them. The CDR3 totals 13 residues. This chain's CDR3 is CASTPPEGEKLFF. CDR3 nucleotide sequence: TGTGCCAGCACCCCCCCGGAGGGTGAAAAACTGTTTTTT.